This T cell receptor (beta chain) was recovered during a study of T cell responses to AZD1222 COVID-19 vaccine. Whole-study findings and limits: Only a handful of AZD1222 recipients, several in all, had baseline seropositivity.

CDR1 is MNHEY, CDR2 SMNVEV, per germline (reference sequence). The CDR3 spans 14 residues. Trimming left V 3 bases short and J 5 bases short, with 13 bases between. Sequenced by immunoSEQ multiplex PCR; TCRdb stores in-frame clones only, minus some. The sample shows 55,000 to 80,000 clones, over 80% of them seen only once. Note on this clone: Its antigen remains unknown.

The input for sequencing was peripheral blood, taken on day 0 of AZD1222 vaccination. The chain uses TRBV27 and TRBJ2-5, with D possibly called TRBD1 or TRBD2 (6 bases each). This TCR derives from an adult in good health. The CDR3 sequence is CASSFGGRLETQYF. The DNA of the CDR3 is TGTGCCAGCAGTTTTGGGGGGCGGCTTGAGACCCAGTACTTC.